This T cell receptor (beta chain) appears in the sequencing data of a study of cytomegalovirus exposure and HLA in healthy donors. The PCR was carried out with 60 Vbeta primers and 13 Jbeta primers. Sequencing used immunoSEQ multiplex PCR; TCRdb keeps in-frame clones, though not all of them. The data show 120,000 or so clones, 78% seen once. The ends were cut back, 3 bases at V and 4 bases at J, with 13 bases in the middle. Per the germline V gene, CDR1 is SGHRS and CDR2 is YFSETQ. This CDR3 contains 15 residues. The chain employs TRBV5-1 and TRBJ2-2; a weak D match, TRBD1 (6 bases). The TCR was taken from a man aged 25 to 40 in good health and CMV-seropositive. The sequenced sample consisted of PBMCs. CDR3 coding DNA: TGCGCCAGCAGCTGGGGGACAAACCCCACCGGGGAGCTGTTTTTT. It encodes CASSWGTNPTGELFF.